The 3 T cell receptor beta chains listed next were all sequenced from one sample in a study of T cell responses to AZD1222 COVID-19 vaccine. Repertoires were generated with immunoSEQ multiplex PCR, while TCRdb's copy carries only in-frame clones and drops some. Of around 120,000 clones listed, roughly 90% were seen once; the top ten hold roughly 4.1%. Sequences were derived from peripheral blood, sampled on day 0 of AZD1222 vaccination. Receptor source: an adult in good health.

The rearrangement joins TRBV10-2 to TRBJ1-5; D is unclear. There are 13 residues in the CDR3. The V end was cut by 2 bases, the J end by 4 bases, with 6 bases between. Germline V CDR1 and CDR2: WSHSY, SAAADI. In nucleotides, the CDR3 is TGCGCCAGCAGTGAGGGCCGGAATCAGCCCCAGCATTTT. It yields the protein CASSEGRNQPQHF.

The chain has TRBV19 and TRBJ1-1; D is unclear. V lost 0 bases and J 10 bases, leaving 12 bases between the germline ends. Germline V gene data show CDR1 as LNHDA and CDR2 as SQIVND (reference sequence). This CDR3 region has 13 residues. CDR3 in amino acids: CASSIDSRFGAFF. Here the CDR3 DNA reads TGTGCCAGTAGTATAGATAGCCGATTTGGAGCTTTCTTT.

This chain links TRBV7-2 with TRBJ1-1, with D uncertain. Trimming cost V 6 bases and J 4 bases, with 9 bases left between them. There are 12 residues in the CDR3. The V gene's germline CDR1 is SGHTA and CDR2 FQGNSA. CDR3 in amino acids: CASSYSTTEAFF. Written as DNA, the CDR3 is TGTGCCAGCAGTTACTCCACCACTGAAGCTTTCTTT.